This T cell receptor beta chain was documented in a study of Graves' ophthalmopathy and Graves' hyperthyroidism. Pregnant or lactating patients and those with other autoimmune diseases or uncontrolled infections were excluded. Amplifying from RNA transcripts, the study obtained TCR beta CDR3 regions. First-round RT-PCR used HTBI primers; second-round multiplex PCR followed. From the multiplex PCR reads, TCRdb called clonotypes with MiXCR, one entry per CDR3 protein. The data show about 170,000 distinct CDR3 sequences, roughly two fifths seen once. Study results and caveats: Most expanded clonotypes in thyroid above 0.001 frequency also showed up in blood. Ophthalmopathy cases were distinguished from stable hyperthyroidism by a 13-signature model, reaching over 85% sensitivity and 65% to 83% specificity. The model achieved around 67% sensitivity and roughly 72% specificity for ophthalmopathy progression.

As concerns this clonotype: Its specificity is unknown.

Germline assignment: CDR1 SGDLS and CDR2 YYNGEE. V shed 4 bases and J 4 bases; nucleotides not matched to a gene: 7. The CDR3 runs 15 residues. The sample taken for sequencing was peripheral blood. The sequence came from a woman between 40 and 50 years old with Graves' ophthalmopathy. The V gene is TRBV9, the J gene TRBJ2-2; 7 bases are a match to TRBD1. The CDR3 DNA reads as TGTGCCAGCAGCCTTACAGGGGTCGGCACCGGGGAGCTGTTTTTT. Its protein product is CASSLTGVGTGELFF.